This T cell receptor beta chain was documented in a study of regulatory T cells in long-lasting Graves disease. Losses at the gene ends were 7 bases for V and 2 bases for J; bases not matched to a gene: 8. The CDR3 spans 15 residues. Germline V gene data show CDR1 as MNHNS and CDR2 as SASEGT. Whole-study results and caveats: Persistent Graves' cases showed lower TCR diversity than newly diagnosed cases.

To note about this clonotype: The antigen remains unidentified.

Specified time point: persistent/refractory GD, antithyroid drugs over 5 years with positive TRAb. PBMCs were the source of the RNA used for TCR sequencing. Building of the TCR beta libraries involved iRepertoire HTBI primers and Arm-PCR of CDR3 regions. TCRdb reanalysed the multiplex PCR reads using MiXCR and keeps one entry per CDR3 protein. The sample has around 510,000 distinct CDR3 sequences, more than 20% seen once; the top ten hold about 8.3%. The sequence derives from a female donor with Graves disease. V gene TRBV6-1 combines with J gene TRBJ2-3, with TRBD2 matching 8 bases. The sequences come from peripheral blood mononuclear cells (PBMCs), collected when the disease was refractory, from a patient treated with antithyroid drugs. CDR3 protein: CASTISGALTDTQYF. CDR3 DNA sequence: TGTGCCAGCACCATTAGCGGGGCCCTCACAGATACGCAGTATTTT.